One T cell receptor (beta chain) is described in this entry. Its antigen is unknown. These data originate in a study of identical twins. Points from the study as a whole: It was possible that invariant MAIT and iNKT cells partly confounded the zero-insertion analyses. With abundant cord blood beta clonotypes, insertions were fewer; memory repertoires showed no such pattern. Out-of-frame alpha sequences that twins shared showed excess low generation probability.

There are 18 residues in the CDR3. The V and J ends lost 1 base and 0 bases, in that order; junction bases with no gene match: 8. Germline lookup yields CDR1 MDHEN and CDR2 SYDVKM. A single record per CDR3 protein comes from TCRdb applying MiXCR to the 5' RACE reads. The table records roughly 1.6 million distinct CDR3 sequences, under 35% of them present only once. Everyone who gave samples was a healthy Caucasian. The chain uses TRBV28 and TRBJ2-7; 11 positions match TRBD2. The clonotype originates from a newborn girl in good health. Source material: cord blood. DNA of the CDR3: TGTGCCAGCAGTTTATATTTGGGACTAGCGGCGAGCTCCTACGAGCAGTACTTC. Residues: CASSLYLGLAASSYEQYF.